This T cell receptor (beta chain) was sequenced in a study of cytomegalovirus exposure and HLA in healthy donors. Primers for the PCR totalled 60 Vbeta and 13 Jbeta. The assay was immunoSEQ multiplex PCR, and TCRdb's table has in-frame clones only and misses some. This sample has under 200,000 clones; roughly 80% occur once, and the top ten carry around 1.7%. The CDR3 is 15 amino acids. CDR1 MGHRA and CDR2 YSYEKL come from the germline V gene. V dropped 3 bases and J dropped 5; count of bases not matched to a gene: 9. Sequenced input: PBMCs. This chain links TRBV4-1 with TRBJ2-7, with 8 bases matching TRBD2. This TCR was recovered from a woman aged 18-29 years in good health and CMV-seronegative. The CDR3 DNA is TGCGCCAGCAGCCAGGTAGCGGGGAGTCCTCACGAGCAGTACTTC. Its translation is CASSQVAGSPHEQYF.